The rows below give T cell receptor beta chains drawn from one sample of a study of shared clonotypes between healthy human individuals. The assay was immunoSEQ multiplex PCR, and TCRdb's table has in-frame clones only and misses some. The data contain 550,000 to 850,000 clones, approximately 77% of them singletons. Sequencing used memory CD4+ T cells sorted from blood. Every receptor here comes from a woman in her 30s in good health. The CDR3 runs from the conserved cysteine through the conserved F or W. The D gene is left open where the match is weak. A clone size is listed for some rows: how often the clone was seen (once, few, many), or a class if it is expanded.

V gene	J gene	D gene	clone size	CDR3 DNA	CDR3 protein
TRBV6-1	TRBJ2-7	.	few	TGTGCCAGCAGTGAAGGGCACCGGGTACGAGAGCAGTACTTC	CASSEGHRVREQYF
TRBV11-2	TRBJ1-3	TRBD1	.	TGTGCCAGCAGCTTAGAGGGACAGGGAGTAGAAAACACCATATATTTT	CASSLEGQGVENTIYF
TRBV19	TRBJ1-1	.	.	TGTGCCAGTAAGGCCAGTATGAACACTGAAGCTTTCTTT	CASKASMNTEAFF
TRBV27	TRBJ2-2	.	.	TGTGCCAGCAGTTTCCACACCGGGGAGCTGTTTTTT	CASSFHTGELFF
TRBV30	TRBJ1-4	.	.	TGTGCCTGGAGTGCCACCGGGACCGATAATGAAAAACTGTTTTTT	CAWSATGTDNEKLFF
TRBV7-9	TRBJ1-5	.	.	TGTGCCAGCAGCTTCGTAGGGCCTCAGCCCCAGCATTTT	CASSFVGPQPQHF
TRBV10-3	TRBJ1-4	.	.	TGTGCCTCCCGGGGGCCGGGCGATGGTGAAAAACTGTTTTTT	CASRGPGDGEKLFF
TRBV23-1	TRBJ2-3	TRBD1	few	TGCGCCAGCCGCGGGGACAGGGCCACGGTCAGCCCCACAGATACGCAGTATTTT	CASRGDRATVSPTDTQYF
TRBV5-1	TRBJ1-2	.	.	TGCGCCAGCAGCCGGGATATTGGGGATGGCTACACCTTC	CASSRDIGDGYTF
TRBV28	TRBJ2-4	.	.	TGTGCCAGCAACGTTCGGGGAGCCGGGACGGAAAACATTCAGTACTTC	CASNVRGAGTENIQYF
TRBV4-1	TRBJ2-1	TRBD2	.	TGCGCCAGCAGCCCCTTTAGCGGGAGCGAATACAATGAGCAGTTCTTC	CASSPFSGSEYNEQFF
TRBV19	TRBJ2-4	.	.	TGTGCCAGTAGCCCTCCGGAAGCCAAAAACATTCAGTACTTC	CASSPPEAKNIQYF
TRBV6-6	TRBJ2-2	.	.	TGTGCCAGCAGACGAGGGGGGTCAGACACCGGGGAGCTGTTTTTT	CASRRGGSDTGELFF
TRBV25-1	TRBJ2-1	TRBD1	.	TGTGCCAGCAGTACACATGGACAGGTACGGGATGAGCAGTTCTTC	CASSTHGQVRDEQFF
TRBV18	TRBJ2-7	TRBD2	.	TGTGCCAGCTCACCACTCCCTAGCGGGAGGAGCTCCTACGAGCAGTACTTC	CASSPLPSGRSSYEQYF
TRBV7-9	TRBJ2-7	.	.	TGTGCCAGCAGCTTATACGACTACGAGCAGTACTTC	CASSLYDYEQYF
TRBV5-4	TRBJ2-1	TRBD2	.	TGTGCCAGCAGCCTTCCGGGAGGGCGGAATGAGCAGTTCTTC	CASSLPGGRNEQFF
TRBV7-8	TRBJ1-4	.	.	TGTGCCAGCAGCCCTCTTCGCCAATCTAATGAAAAACTGTTTTTT	CASSPLRQSNEKLFF
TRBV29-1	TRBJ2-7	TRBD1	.	TGCAGCGTGGAGGGACAGGGACTCTACGAGCAGTACTTC	CSVEGQGLYEQYF
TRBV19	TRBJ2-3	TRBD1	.	TGTGCCAGTAGCGGACAGGGGCAAAGCACAGATACGCAGTATTTT	CASSGQGQSTDTQYF
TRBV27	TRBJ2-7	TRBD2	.	TGTGCCAGCAGTTATTTAGCGGGAATATCTGGCGAGCAGTACTTC	CASSYLAGISGEQYF
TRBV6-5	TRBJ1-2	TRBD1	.	TGTGCCAGCAGTTACTCGGCAGGGGGCTACGGCTACACCTTC	CASSYSAGGYGYTF
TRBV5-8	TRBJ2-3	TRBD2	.	TGTGCCAGCAGTCGGGCCCTGGTGGGAGCGGGAGGGGCCGGAGATACGCAGTATTTT	CASSRALVGAGGAGDTQYF
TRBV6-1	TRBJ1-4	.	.	TGTGCCAGCAGTGAGGCCCTTGCAACTAATGAAAAACTGTTTTTT	CASSEALATNEKLFF
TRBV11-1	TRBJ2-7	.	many	TGTGCCAGCAGCTTAGCGGGCAACGAGCAGTACTTC	CASSLAGNEQYF
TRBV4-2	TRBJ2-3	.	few	TGTGCCAGCAGCCAAGTTGGTAGCAGCACAGATACGCAGTATTTT	CASSQVGSSTDTQYF
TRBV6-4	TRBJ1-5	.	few	TGTGCCAGCAGACTCAGGGGGCCCCAGCATTTT	CASRLRGPQHF
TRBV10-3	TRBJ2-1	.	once	TGTGCCATCAGTGAGGTTTCAGGGGCCCGCTACAATGAGCAGTTCTTC	CAISEVSGARYNEQFF
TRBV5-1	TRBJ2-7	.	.	TGCGCCAGCATGGTAGCGCCTTCCTACGAGCAGTACTTC	CASMVAPSYEQYF
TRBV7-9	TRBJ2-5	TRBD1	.	TGTGCCAGCAGCTCCGGACAGGGGAAGTTAGAGACCCAGTACTTC	CASSSGQGKLETQYF
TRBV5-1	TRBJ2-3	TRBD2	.	TGCGCCAGCAGCTTGGAAGGCGGGGGTGGCGGCACAGATACGCAGTATTTT	CASSLEGGGGGTDTQYF
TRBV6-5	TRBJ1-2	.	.	TGTGCCAGCAGTTACTCCGACCGGTTTAGTGGCTACACCTTC	CASSYSDRFSGYTF
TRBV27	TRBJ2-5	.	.	TGTGCCAGCCCCAGGGATGAGACCCAGTACTTC	CASPRDETQYF
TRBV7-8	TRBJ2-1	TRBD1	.	TGTGCCAGCAGCTTAGGACAGGGGCACAATGAGCAGTTCTTC	CASSLGQGHNEQFF
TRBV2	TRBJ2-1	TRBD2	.	TGTGCCAGCAGTGAGTTGCTAGCGGGCAATGAGCAGTTCTTC	CASSELLAGNEQFF
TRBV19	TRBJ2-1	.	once	TGTGCCAGTAGCGCCCTCGGTGGTGGTGAGCAGTTCTTC	CASSALGGGEQFF
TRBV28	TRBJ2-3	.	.	TGTGCCAGCAGTTTAGGGCTGGGCTATTCAGATACGCAGTATTTT	CASSLGLGYSDTQYF